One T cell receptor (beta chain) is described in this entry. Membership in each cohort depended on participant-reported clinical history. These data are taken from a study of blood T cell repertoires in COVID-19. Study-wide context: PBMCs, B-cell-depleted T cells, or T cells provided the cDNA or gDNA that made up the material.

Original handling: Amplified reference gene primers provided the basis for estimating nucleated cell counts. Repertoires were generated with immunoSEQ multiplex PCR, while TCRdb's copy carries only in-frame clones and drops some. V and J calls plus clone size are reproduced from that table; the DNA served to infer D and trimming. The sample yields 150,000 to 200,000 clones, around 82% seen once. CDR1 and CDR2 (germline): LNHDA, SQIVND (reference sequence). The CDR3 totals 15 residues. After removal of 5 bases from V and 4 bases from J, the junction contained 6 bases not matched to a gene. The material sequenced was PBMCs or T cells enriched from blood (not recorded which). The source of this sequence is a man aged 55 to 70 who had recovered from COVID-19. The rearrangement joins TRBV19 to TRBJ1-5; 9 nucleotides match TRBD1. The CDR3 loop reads CASSSPGQGNQPQHF. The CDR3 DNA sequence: TGTGCCAGTAGTTCGCCGGGACAGGGAAATCAGCCCCAGCATTTT.